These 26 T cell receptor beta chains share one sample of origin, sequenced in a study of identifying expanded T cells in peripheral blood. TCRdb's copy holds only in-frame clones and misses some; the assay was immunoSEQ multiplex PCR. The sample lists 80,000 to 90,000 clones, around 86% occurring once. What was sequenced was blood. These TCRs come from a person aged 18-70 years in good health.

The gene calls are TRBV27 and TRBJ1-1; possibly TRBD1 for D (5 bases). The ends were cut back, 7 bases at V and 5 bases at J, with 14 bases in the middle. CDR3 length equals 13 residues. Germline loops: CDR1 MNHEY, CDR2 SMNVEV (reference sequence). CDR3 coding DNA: TGTGCCAGCACCCTTGGAAGGGGTACTGAAGCTTTCTTT. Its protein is CASTLGRGTEAFF.

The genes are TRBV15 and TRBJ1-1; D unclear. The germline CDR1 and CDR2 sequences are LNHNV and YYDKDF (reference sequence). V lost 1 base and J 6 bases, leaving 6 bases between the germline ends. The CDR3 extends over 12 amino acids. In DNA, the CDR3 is TGTGCCACCAGCAGAGTGGGGTCTGAAGCTTTCTTT. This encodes CATSRVGSEAFF.

As DNA, the CDR3 is TGCGCCAGCGCCCCGGGGAGTCCCCCCGGGACAGGGGATGGCTACACCTTC. Its protein product is CASAPGSPPGTGDGYTF. The chain has TRBV5-1 and TRBJ1-2, with TRBD1 matching over 10 bases. Unmatched junction bases numbered 18, after V lost 7 bases and J lost 6 bases. Germline V lookup: CDR1 SGHRS, CDR2 YFSETQ. The length of the CDR3 is 17 residues. The full variable domain, with the rest looked up from reference TRBV5-1 and TRBJ1-2, is KAGVTQTPRYLIKTRGQQVTLSCSPISGHRSVSWYQQTPGQGLQFLFEYFSETQRNKGNFPGRFSGRQFSNSRSEMNVSTLELGDSALYLCASAPGSPPGTGDGYTFGSGTRLTVV.

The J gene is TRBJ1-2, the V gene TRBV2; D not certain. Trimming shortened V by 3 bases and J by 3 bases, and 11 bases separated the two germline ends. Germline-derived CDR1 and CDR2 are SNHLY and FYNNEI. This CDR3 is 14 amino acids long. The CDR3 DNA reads TGTGCCAGCAGTGATGTGGAGGACGACTATGGCTACACCTTC. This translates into CASSDVEDDYGYTF.

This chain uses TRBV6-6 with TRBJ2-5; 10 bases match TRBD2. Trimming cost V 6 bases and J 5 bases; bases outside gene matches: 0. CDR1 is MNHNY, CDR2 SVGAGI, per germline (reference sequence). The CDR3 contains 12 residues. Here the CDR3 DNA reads TGTGCCAGCAGAGCGGGAGGGGAGACCCAGTACTTC. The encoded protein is CASRAGGETQYF.

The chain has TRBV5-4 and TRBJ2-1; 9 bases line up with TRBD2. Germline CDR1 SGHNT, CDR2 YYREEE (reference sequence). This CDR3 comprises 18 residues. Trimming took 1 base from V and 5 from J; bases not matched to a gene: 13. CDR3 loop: CASSLFSLGTSMNNEQFF. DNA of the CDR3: TGTGCCAGCAGCTTGTTCTCGCTAGGGACTAGCATGAACAATGAGCAGTTCTTC.

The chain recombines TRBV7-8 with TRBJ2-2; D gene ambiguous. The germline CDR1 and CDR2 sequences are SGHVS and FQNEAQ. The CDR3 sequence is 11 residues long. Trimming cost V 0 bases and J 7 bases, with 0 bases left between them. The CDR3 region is CASSLAGELFF. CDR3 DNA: TGTGCCAGCAGCTTAGCCGGGGAGCTGTTTTTT.

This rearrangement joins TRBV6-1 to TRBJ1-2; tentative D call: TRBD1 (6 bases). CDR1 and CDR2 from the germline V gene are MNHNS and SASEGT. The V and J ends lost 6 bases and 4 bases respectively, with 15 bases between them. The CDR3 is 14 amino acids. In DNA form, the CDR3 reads TGTGCCAGCAGGACCGCACAGGGAGGCTATGGCTACACCTTC. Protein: CASRTAQGGYGYTF.

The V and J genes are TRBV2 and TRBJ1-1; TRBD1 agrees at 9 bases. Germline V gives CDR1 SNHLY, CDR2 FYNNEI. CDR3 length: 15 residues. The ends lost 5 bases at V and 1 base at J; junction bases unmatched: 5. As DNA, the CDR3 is TGTGCCAGCAGTTTGCCGGGACAGGGGAACACTGAAGCTTTCTTT. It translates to CASSLPGQGNTEAFF.

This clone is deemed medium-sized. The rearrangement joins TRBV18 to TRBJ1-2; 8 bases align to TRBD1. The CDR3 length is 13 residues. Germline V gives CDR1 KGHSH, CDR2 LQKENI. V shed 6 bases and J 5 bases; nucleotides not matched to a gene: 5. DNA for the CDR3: TGTGCCAGCTCGTCAGACAGGGGTTATGGCTACACCTTC. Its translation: CASSSDRGYGYTF.

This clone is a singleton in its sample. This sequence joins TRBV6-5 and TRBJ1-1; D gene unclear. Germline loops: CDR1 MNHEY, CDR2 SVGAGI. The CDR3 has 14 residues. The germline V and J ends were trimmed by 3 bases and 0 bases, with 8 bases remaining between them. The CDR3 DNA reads TGTGCCAGCAGTTATAAGGGCTTGAACACTGAAGCTTTCTTT. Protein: CASSYKGLNTEAFF.

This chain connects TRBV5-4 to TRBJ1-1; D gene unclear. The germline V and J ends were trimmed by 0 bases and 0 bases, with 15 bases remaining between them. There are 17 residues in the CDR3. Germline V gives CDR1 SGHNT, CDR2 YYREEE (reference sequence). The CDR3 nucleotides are TGTGCCAGCAGCTTGGGGGCCCCGACACTCTTGAACACTGAAGCTTTCTTT. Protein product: CASSLGAPTLLNTEAFF.

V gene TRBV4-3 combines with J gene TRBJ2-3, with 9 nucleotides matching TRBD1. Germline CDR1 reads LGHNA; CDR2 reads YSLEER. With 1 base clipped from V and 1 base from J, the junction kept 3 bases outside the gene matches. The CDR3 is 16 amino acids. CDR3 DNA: TGCGCCAGCAGCCAAGGCCGGGACAGGGGCACAGATACGCAGTATTTT. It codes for CASSQGRDRGTDTQYF.

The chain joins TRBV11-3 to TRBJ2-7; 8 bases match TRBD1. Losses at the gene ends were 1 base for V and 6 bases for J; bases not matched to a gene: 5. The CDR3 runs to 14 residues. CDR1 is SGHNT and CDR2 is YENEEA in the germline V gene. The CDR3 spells CASSLVDRGGEQYF. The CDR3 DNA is TGTGCCAGCAGCTTAGTTGACAGGGGAGGCGAGCAGTACTTC.

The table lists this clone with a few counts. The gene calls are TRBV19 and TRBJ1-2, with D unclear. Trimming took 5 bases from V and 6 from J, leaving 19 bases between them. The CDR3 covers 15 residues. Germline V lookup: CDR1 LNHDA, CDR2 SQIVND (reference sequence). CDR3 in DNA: TGTGCCAGTAGTCTAAGTTACAGCTCCTGGGATGGCTACACCTTC. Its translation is CASSLSYSSWDGYTF. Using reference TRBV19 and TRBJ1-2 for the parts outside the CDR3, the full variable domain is DGGITQSPKYLFRKEGQNVTLSCEQNLNHDAMYWYRQDPGQGLRLIYYSQIVNDFQKGDIAEGYSVSREKKESFPLTVTSAQKNPTAFYLCASSLSYSSWDGYTFGSGTRLTVV.

The DNA of the CDR3 is TGTGCCAGCTCACCCGACGGGGATCAGCCCCAGCATTTT. Translation gives CASSPDGDQPQHF. The chain carries TRBV2 and TRBJ1-5; D is uncertain. V dropped 8 bases and J dropped 5 bases, with 13 bases sitting between them. CDR3 length: 13 residues. CDR1 SNHLY and CDR2 FYNNEI come from the germline V gene. The complete variable domain, with remaining parts taken from reference TRBV2 and TRBJ1-5, reads EPEVTQTPSHQVTQMGQEVILRCVPISNHLYFYWYRQILGQKVEFLVSFYNNEISEKSEIFDDQFSVERPDGSNFTLKIRSTKLEDSAMYFCASSPDGDQPQHFGDGTRLSIL.

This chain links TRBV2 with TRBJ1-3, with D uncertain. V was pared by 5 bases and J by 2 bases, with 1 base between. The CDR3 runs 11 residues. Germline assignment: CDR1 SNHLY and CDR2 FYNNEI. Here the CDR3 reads CASSPGNTIYF. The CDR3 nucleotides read TGTGCCAGCAGTCCTGGAAACACCATATATTTT.

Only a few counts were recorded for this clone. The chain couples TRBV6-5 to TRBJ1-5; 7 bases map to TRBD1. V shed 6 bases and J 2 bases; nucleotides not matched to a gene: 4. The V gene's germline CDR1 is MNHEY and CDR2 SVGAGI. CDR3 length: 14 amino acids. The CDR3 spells CASSPGQGNQPQHF. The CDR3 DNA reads TGTGCCAGCAGCCCCGGACAGGGCAATCAGCCCCAGCATTTT.

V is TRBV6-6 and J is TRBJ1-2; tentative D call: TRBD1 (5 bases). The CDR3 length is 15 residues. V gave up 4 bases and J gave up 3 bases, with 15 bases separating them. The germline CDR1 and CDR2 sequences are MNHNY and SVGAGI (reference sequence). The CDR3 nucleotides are TGTGCCAGCAGTTCAGGGACCGCTGACTACTATGGCTACACCTTC. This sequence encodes CASSSGTADYYGYTF.

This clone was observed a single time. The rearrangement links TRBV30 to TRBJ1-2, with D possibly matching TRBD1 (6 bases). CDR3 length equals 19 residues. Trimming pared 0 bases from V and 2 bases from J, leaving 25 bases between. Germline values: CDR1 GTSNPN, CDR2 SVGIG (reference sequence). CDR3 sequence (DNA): TGTGCCTGGAGTGTGAGGTGGAGGGGGTCTACCCGAGGGAACTATGGCTACACCTTC. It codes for CAWSVRWRGSTRGNYGYTF. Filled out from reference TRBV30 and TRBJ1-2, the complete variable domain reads SQTIHQWPATLVQPVGSPLSLECTVEGTSNPNLYWYRQAAGRGLQLLFYSVGIGQISSEVPQNLSASRPQDRQFILSSKKLLLSDSGFYLCAWSVRWRGSTRGNYGYTFGSGTRLTVV.

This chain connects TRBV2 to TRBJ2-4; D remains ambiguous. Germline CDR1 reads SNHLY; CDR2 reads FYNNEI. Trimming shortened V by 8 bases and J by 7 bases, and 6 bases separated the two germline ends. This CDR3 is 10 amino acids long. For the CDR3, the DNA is TGTGCCAGCGGATCGAACATTCAGTACTTC. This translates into CASGSNIQYF.

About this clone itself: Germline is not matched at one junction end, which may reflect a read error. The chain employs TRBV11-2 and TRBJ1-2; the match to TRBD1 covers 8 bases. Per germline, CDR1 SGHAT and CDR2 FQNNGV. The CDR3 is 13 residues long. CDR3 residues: CASSLDNLDRVDF. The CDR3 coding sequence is TGTGCCAGCAGCTTAGACAATCTGGACAGGGTCGACTTC.

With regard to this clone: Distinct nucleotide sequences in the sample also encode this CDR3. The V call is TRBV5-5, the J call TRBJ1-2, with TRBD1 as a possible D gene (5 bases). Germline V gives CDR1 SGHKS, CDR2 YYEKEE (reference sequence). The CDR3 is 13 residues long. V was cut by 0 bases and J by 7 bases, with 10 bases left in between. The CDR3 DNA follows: TGTGCCAGCAGCTTGGAGGGGAGTGGTGGCTACACCTTC. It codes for CASSLEGSGGYTF. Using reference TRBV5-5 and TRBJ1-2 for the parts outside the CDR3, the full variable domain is DAGVTQSPTHLIKTRGQQVTLRCSPISGHKSVSWYQQVLGQGPQFIFQYYEKEERGRGNFPDRFSARQFPNYSSELNVNALLLGDSALYLCASSLEGSGGYTFGSGTRLTVV.

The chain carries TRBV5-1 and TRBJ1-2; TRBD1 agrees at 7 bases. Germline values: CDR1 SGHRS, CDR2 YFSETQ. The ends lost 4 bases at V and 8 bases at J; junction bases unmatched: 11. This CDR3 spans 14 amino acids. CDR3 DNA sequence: TGCGCCAGCAGCCCTTCGACAGGGATCCTAGGCTACACCTTC. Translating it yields CASSPSTGILGYTF. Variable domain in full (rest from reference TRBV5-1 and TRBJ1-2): KAGVTQTPRYLIKTRGQQVTLSCSPISGHRSVSWYQQTPGQGLQFLFEYFSETQRNKGNFPGRFSGRQFSNSRSEMNVSTLELGDSALYLCASSPSTGILGYTFGSGTRLTVV.

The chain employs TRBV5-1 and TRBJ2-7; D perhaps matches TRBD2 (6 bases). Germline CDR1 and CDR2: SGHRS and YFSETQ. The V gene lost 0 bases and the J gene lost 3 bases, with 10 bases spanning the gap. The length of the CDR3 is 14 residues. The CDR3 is CASSLGGGDYEQYF. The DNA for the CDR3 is TGCGCCAGCAGCTTGGGGGGCGGGGACTACGAGCAGTACTTC.

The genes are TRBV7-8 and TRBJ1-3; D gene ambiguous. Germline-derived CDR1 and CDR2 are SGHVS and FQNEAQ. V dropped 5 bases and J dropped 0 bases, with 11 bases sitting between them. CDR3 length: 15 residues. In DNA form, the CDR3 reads TGTGCCAGCAGCCTGGGAAGGACCTCTGGAAACACCATATATTTT. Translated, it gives CASSLGRTSGNTIYF.